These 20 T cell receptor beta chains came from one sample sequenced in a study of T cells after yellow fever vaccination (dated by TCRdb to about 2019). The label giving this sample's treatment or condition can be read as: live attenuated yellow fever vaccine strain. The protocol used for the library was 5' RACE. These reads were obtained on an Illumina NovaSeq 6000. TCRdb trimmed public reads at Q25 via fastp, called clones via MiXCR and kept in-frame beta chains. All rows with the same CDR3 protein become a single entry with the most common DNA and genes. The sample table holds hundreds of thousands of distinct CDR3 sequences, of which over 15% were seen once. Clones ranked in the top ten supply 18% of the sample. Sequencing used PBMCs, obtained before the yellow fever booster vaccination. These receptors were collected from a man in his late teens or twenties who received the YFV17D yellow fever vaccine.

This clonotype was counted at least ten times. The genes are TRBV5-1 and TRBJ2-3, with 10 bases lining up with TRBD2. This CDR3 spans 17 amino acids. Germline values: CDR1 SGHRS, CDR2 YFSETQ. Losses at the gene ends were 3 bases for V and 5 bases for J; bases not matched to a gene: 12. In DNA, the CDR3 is TGCGCCAGCAGCTCTACACCTACTAGCGGGGAAAGAGATACGCAGTATTTT. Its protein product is CASSSTPTSGERDTQYF.

CDR3 residues: CASSSTDSTYEQYV. The CDR3 region has the DNA TGTGCCAGCAGTTCGACAGATTCTACCTACGAGCAGTACGTC. The chain carries TRBV28 and TRBJ2-7, with D possibly matching TRBD1 (5 bases). CDR3 size: 14 residues. Trimming shortened V by 4 bases and J by 2 bases, and 12 bases separated the two germline ends. CDR1 and CDR2 from the germline V gene are MDHEN and SYDVKM.

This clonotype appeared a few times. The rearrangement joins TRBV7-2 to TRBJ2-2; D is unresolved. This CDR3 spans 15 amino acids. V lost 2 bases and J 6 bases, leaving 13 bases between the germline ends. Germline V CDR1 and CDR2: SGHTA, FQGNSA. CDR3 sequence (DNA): TGTGCCAGCAGCTTAAGTTTTTCTTTCTCCGGGGAGCTGTTTTTT. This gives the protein CASSLSFSFSGELFF.

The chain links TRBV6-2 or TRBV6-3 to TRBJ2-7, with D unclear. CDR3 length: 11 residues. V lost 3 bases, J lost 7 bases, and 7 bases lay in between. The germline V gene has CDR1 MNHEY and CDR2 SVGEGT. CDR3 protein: CASSYMVEQYF. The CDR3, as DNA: TGTGCCAGCAGTTATATGGTGGAGCAGTACTTC.

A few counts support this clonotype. DNA of the CDR3: TGCAGTGCGGCGGGACTAGCGGGGAACAATGAGCAGTTCTTC. This encodes CSAAGLAGNNEQFF. The chain employs TRBV20-1 and TRBJ2-1; 13 nucleotides match TRBD2. The germline gives CDR1 DFQATT, CDR2 SNEGSKA (reference sequence). The ends lost 6 bases at V and 5 bases at J; junction bases unmatched: 4. The CDR3 sequence is 14 residues long.

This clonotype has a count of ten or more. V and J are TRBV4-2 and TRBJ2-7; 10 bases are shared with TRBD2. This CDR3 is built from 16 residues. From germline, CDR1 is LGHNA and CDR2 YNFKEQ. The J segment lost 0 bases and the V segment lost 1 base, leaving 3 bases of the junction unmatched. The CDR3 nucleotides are TGTGCCAGCAGCCAAGGTCCTAGCGGGGGCTCCTACGAGCAGTACTTC. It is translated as CASSQGPSGGSYEQYF.

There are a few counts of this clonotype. The CDR3 is CASSLRDRGYGYTF. The DNA for the CDR3 is TGCGCCAGCAGCTTGCGGGACAGGGGATATGGCTACACCTTC. The chain has TRBV5-1 and TRBJ1-2; 10 bases are a match to TRBD1. This CDR3 is built from 14 residues. Germline CDR1 and CDR2: SGHRS and YFSETQ. J gave up 5 bases and V 1 base, and 2 bases lay outside the gene matches.

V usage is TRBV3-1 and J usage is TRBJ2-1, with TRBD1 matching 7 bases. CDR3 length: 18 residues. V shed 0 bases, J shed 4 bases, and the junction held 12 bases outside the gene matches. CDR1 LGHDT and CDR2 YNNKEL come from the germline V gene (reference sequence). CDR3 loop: CASSQDYIRDSPYNEQFF. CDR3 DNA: TGTGCCAGCAGCCAAGATTACATTCGGGACAGCCCTTACAATGAGCAGTTCTTC.

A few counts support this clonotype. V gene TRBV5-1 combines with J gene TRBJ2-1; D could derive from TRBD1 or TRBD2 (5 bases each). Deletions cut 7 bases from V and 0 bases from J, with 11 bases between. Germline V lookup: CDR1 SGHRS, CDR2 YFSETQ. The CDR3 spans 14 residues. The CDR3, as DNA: TGCGCCAGCGAGGGGTCTGGCTCCTACAATGAGCAGTTCTTC. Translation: CASEGSGSYNEQFF.

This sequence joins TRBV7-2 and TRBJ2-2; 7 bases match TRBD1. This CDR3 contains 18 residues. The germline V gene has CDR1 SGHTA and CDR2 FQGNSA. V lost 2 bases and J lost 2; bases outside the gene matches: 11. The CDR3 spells CASSLLRSGTENTGELFF. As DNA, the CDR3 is TGTGCCAGCAGCTTACTCCGGTCTGGGACAGAAAACACCGGGGAGCTGTTTTTT.

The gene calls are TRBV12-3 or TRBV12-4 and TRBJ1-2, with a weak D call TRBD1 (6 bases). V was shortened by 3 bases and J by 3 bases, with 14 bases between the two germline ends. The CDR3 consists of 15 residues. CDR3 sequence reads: CASSFDTDRYYGYTF. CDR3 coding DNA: TGTGCCAGCAGTTTTGACACGGACAGATACTATGGCTACACCTTC.

The CDR3 here is CSAQTRQTSYEQYF. In DNA, the CDR3 is TGCAGTGCTCAAACGAGACAGACCTCCTACGAGCAGTACTTC. This rearrangement joins TRBV20-1 to TRBJ2-7; D is possibly TRBD1 (5 bases). This CDR3 comprises 14 residues. Trimming took off 5 bases at V and 0 bases at J, with 14 bases between the two ends. Germline assignment: CDR1 DFQATT and CDR2 SNEGSKA (reference sequence).

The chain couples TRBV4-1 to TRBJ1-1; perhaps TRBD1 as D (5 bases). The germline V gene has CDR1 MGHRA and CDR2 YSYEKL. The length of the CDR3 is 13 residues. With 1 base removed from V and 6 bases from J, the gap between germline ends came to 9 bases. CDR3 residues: CASSQGGGPEAFF. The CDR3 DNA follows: TGCGCCAGCAGCCAAGGTGGGGGTCCTGAAGCTTTCTTT.

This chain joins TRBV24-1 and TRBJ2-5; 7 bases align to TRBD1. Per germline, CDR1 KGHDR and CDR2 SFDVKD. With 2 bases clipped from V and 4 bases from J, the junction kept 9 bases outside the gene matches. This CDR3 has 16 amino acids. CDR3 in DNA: TGTGCCACCAGTGATTCTCAGGGGGTGATGGGAGAGACCCAGTACTTC. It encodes CATSDSQGVMGETQYF.

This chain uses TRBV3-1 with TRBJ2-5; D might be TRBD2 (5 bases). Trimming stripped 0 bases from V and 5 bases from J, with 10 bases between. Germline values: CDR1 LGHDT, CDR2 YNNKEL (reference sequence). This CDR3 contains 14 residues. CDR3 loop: CASSQEGRRETQYF. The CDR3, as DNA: TGTGCCAGCAGCCAAGAGGGCAGGAGGGAGACCCAGTACTTC.

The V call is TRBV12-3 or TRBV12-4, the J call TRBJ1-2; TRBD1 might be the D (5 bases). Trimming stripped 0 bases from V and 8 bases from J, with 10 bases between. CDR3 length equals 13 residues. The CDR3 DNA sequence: TGTGCCAGCAGTTTAGCGCGGCGGGGCGGCTACACCTTC. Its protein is CASSLARRGGYTF.

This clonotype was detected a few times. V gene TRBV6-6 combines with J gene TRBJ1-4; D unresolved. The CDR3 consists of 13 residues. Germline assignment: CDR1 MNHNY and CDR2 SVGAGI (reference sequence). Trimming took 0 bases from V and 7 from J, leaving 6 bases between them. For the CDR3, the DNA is TGTGCCAGCAGTTACTCGGGAATTGAAAAACTGTTTTTT. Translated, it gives CASSYSGIEKLFF.

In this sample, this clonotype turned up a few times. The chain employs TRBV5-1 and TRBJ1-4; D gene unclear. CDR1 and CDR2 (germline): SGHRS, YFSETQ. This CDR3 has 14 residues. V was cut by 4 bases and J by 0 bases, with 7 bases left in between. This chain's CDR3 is CASSPDSTNEKLFF. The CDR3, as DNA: TGCGCCAGCAGCCCGGATTCAACTAATGAAAAACTGTTTTTT.

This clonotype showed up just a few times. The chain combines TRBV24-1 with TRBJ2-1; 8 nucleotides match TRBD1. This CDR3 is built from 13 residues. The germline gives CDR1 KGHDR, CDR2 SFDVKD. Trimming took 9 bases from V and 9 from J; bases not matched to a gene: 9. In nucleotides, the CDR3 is TGTGCCACCGGGCGACAGGGGTCCAGTGAGCAGTTCTTC. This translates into CATGRQGSSEQFF.

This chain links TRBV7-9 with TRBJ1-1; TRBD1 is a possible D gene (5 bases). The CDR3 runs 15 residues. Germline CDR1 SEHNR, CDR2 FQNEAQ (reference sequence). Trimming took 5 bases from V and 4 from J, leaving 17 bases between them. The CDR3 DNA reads TGTGCCAGCAGCCCAACGGGAAGGGGAAGCACTGAAGCTTTCTTT. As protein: CASSPTGRGSTEAFF.